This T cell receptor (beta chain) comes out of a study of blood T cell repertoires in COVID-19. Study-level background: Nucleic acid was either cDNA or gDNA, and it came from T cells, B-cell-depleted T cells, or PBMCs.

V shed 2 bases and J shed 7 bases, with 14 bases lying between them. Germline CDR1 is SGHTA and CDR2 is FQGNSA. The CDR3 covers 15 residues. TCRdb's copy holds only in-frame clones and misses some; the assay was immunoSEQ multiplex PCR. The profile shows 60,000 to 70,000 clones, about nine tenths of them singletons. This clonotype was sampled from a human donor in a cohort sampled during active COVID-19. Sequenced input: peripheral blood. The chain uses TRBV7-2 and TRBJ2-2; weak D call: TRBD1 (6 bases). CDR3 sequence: CASSLRQGSVGELFF. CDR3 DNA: TGTGCCAGCAGCTTACGCCAGGGGTCAGTCGGGGAGCTGTTTTTT.